The rows below give T cell receptor beta chains drawn from one sample of a study of T cells in Graves' hyperthyroidism and ophthalmopathy. TCRdb re-analysed the multiplex PCR reads in MiXCR, keeping a single row per CDR3 protein. Of 300,000 to 350,000 distinct CDR3 sequences listed, roughly a fifth were seen once; the top ten hold less than 65%. The sequenced sample was blood. These receptors all come from a woman in her fifties or sixties with Graves' hyperthyroidism. CDR3s include the opening cysteine and the closing phenylalanine or tryptophan. The order of the fields is J gene, V gene, clone size, CDR3 protein. Rows give clone size only sometimes, using once, few, many, or a class for an expanded clone.

j_gene: TRBJ2-6; v_gene: TRBV3-1; abundance: -; CDR3aa: CASSQENFGANVLTF
j_gene: TRBJ1-2; v_gene: TRBV10-3; abundance: few; CDR3aa: CAISETTGGGYGYTF
j_gene: TRBJ2-1; v_gene: TRBV28; abundance: -; CDR3aa: CASMGSSGRALYNEQFF
j_gene: TRBJ2-2; v_gene: TRBV14; abundance: few; CDR3aa: CASSQGQSANTGELFF
j_gene: TRBJ2-3; v_gene: TRBV20-1; abundance: -; CDR3aa: CSARSGSKNTQYF
j_gene: TRBJ2-1; v_gene: TRBV19; abundance: -; CDR3aa: CASSRGALAGVSNEQFF
j_gene: TRBJ2-1; v_gene: TRBV6-6; abundance: -; CDR3aa: CASSYAPSGSWGNEQFF
j_gene: TRBJ1-2; v_gene: TRBV7-3; abundance: many; CDR3aa: CASSLTGGYGYTF
j_gene: TRBJ2-3; v_gene: TRBV28; abundance: many; CDR3aa: CASSSSSGGPTDTQYF
j_gene: TRBJ2-5; v_gene: TRBV28; abundance: many; CDR3aa: CASSLDRTSFETQYF
j_gene: TRBJ2-6; v_gene: TRBV28; abundance: few; CDR3aa: CASSPFRFGANVLTF
j_gene: TRBJ2-7; v_gene: TRBV28; abundance: many; CDR3aa: CASSFGATNSYEQYF
j_gene: TRBJ1-2; v_gene: TRBV5-5; abundance: -; CDR3aa: CASSLADGYGYTF
j_gene: TRBJ2-4; v_gene: TRBV27; abundance: many; CDR3aa: CASRTNIAKNIQYF
j_gene: TRBJ1-2; v_gene: TRBV6-1; abundance: -; CDR3aa: CASGTDRANYGYTF
j_gene: TRBJ2-7; v_gene: TRBV20-1; abundance: -; CDR3aa: CSARDFGLAGGVQYF
j_gene: TRBJ2-7; v_gene: TRBV20-1; abundance: many; CDR3aa: CSAPRTGNPYEQYF
j_gene: TRBJ2-4; v_gene: TRBV13; abundance: many; CDR3aa: CASSLGRGGGAKNIQYF
j_gene: TRBJ2-5; v_gene: TRBV2; abundance: many; CDR3aa: CASRIRTGGGETQYF
j_gene: TRBJ2-1; v_gene: TRBV20-1; abundance: many; CDR3aa: CSAREDSGPLYGNEQFF
j_gene: TRBJ2-5; v_gene: TRBV4-1; abundance: many; CDR3aa: CASSPFPSGSPETQYF
j_gene: TRBJ2-7; v_gene: TRBV28; abundance: -; CDR3aa: CASRASGRPRSYEQYF
j_gene: TRBJ1-5; v_gene: TRBV12-3/TRBV12-4; abundance: -; CDR3aa: CASNAYSNQPQHF
j_gene: TRBJ1-1; v_gene: TRBV3-1; abundance: many; CDR3aa: CASSQQGPTEAFF
j_gene: TRBJ2-1; v_gene: TRBV5-1; abundance: many; CDR3aa: CASSLGAGTSHEQFF
j_gene: TRBJ2-7; v_gene: TRBV12-3/TRBV12-4; abundance: -; CDR3aa: CASTWRSQGPGYEQYF
j_gene: TRBJ1-4; v_gene: TRBV11-2; abundance: many; CDR3aa: CASRNNRPFGEKLFF
j_gene: TRBJ2-1; v_gene: TRBV24-1; abundance: -; CDR3aa: CAATEGPYNEQFF
j_gene: TRBJ2-2; v_gene: TRBV12-3/TRBV12-4; abundance: -; CDR3aa: CASSFKGENTGELFF
j_gene: TRBJ2-2; v_gene: TRBV11-2; abundance: many; CDR3aa: CASSLGAGYTGELFF
j_gene: TRBJ2-3; v_gene: TRBV6-1; abundance: -; CDR3aa: CASSEVPDPSTDTQYF
j_gene: TRBJ2-7; v_gene: TRBV29-1; abundance: many; CDR3aa: CSVDNGYEQYF
j_gene: TRBJ2-5; v_gene: TRBV3-1; abundance: many; CDR3aa: CASRQQGHETQYF
j_gene: TRBJ2-2; v_gene: TRBV2; abundance: once; CDR3aa: CASSELGLGGELFF
j_gene: TRBJ2-7; v_gene: TRBV7-3; abundance: -; CDR3aa: CASSQRDGYEQYF
j_gene: TRBJ2-4; v_gene: TRBV3-1; abundance: -; CDR3aa: CASSQGGGNIQYF
j_gene: TRBJ1-2; v_gene: TRBV6-1; abundance: few; CDR3aa: CASSEVPGQPVYGYTF
j_gene: TRBJ1-1; v_gene: TRBV13; abundance: few; CDR3aa: CASSLRTGVMNTEAFF
j_gene: TRBJ2-2; v_gene: TRBV6-1; abundance: -; CDR3aa: CASSTSTGRNTGELFF
j_gene: TRBJ2-7; v_gene: TRBV2; abundance: many; CDR3aa: CASSDGAVVLAYEQYF
j_gene: TRBJ2-5; v_gene: TRBV6-5; abundance: few; CDR3aa: CASSYLSRGESWETQYF
j_gene: TRBJ2-2; v_gene: TRBV7-2; abundance: -; CDR3aa: CASSAGLVYTGELFF
j_gene: TRBJ2-2; v_gene: TRBV2; abundance: many; CDR3aa: CAGGGTGYGIGELFF
j_gene: TRBJ2-7; v_gene: TRBV20-1; abundance: -; CDR3aa: CSARTGDSYEQYF
j_gene: TRBJ1-6; v_gene: TRBV6-1; abundance: few; CDR3aa: CASSEAAGPNSPLHF
j_gene: TRBJ2-7; v_gene: TRBV7-2; abundance: many; CDR3aa: CASSLAWGSYEQYF
j_gene: TRBJ2-5; v_gene: TRBV13; abundance: many; CDR3aa: CASRDGGRTQETQYF
j_gene: TRBJ2-5; v_gene: TRBV5-1; abundance: few; CDR3aa: CASSFGLDEETQYF
j_gene: TRBJ1-2; v_gene: TRBV7-9; abundance: once; CDR3aa: CASSHLGGGWGSGYTF
j_gene: TRBJ2-7; v_gene: TRBV7-2; abundance: -; CDR3aa: CASSPGGPTPLYYEQYF
j_gene: TRBJ1-2; v_gene: TRBV6-1; abundance: many; CDR3aa: CASSTRPYGYTF
j_gene: TRBJ1-1; v_gene: TRBV30; abundance: -; CDR3aa: CAWSVAAINTEAFF
j_gene: TRBJ1-2; v_gene: TRBV28; abundance: few; CDR3aa: CASSGPRDYGYTF
j_gene: TRBJ2-1; v_gene: TRBV9; abundance: few; CDR3aa: CASSQNPYNGQFF
j_gene: TRBJ2-2; v_gene: TRBV3-1; abundance: -; CDR3aa: CASSPLSTTGELFF
j_gene: TRBJ2-5; v_gene: TRBV18; abundance: many; CDR3aa: CASSILDSSPQETQYF
j_gene: TRBJ2-2; v_gene: TRBV6-1; abundance: few; CDR3aa: CTSSRTTGELFF
j_gene: TRBJ1-1; v_gene: TRBV4-1; abundance: -; CDR3aa: CASSQDEGVLNTEAFF